This T cell receptor (beta chain) was found in a study of CD8+CD57+ T cells in acquired aplastic anemia. For this clonotype: What it binds is not known.

The length of the CDR3 is 14 residues. From germline, CDR1 is SGHTA and CDR2 FQGNSA. V was cut by 0 bases and J by 5 bases, with 10 bases left in between. Study observations and caveats: Statistical testing detected no significant gap in CD8+ Simpson's diversity between patients and controls.

The patients chosen for sequencing had shown expansion of CD8+CD57+ cells (detected by flow cytometry). According to the study, genomic DNA was the template for TCR beta VDJ and CDR3 profiling. TCRdb redid the calling of the reads with MiXCR, one entry per CDR3 protein. The table has approximately 300,000 distinct CDR3 sequences, roughly 61% seen once. This TCR was recovered from a human donor with aplastic anemia. The V gene is TRBV7-2, the J gene TRBJ2-5; D is undetermined. Material: sorted CD4+, CD8+, or CD8+CD57+ T cells (not recorded which) from PBMCs. CDR3 nucleotide sequence: TGTGCCAGCAGCTTAGCTATTCAGATGGAGACCCAGTACTTC. Translated, it gives CASSLAIQMETQYF.